The T cell receptor (beta chain) under discussion was sequenced for a study of blood T cell repertoires in COVID-19. In the study overall: Sources were T cells, B-cell-depleted T cells, or PBMCs; the material itself was cDNA or gDNA.

The CDR3 has 15 amino acids. With V trimmed by 1 base and J by 4 bases, 1 base remained unmatched. Germline V gene sequence: CDR1 SEHNR, CDR2 FQNEAQ (reference sequence). Original handling: Amplifying reference gene primers gave estimates of nucleated cell counts. The method was immunoSEQ multiplex PCR; TCRdb's version includes in-frame clones alone and lacks a portion of them. The DNA gave D and trimming, while V, J and clone size come from that table. The sample carries about 14,000 clones, over 65% recorded once. The V and J genes are TRBV7-9 and TRBJ1-4; the match to TRBD1 covers 9 bases. This sequence was found in a boy younger than 10 with active or convalescent COVID-19. The sample comprised peripheral blood. CDR3 sequence: CASSLGTGDNEKLFF. CDR3 in DNA: TGTGCCAGCAGCTTAGGGACAGGGGATAATGAAAAACTGTTTTTT.